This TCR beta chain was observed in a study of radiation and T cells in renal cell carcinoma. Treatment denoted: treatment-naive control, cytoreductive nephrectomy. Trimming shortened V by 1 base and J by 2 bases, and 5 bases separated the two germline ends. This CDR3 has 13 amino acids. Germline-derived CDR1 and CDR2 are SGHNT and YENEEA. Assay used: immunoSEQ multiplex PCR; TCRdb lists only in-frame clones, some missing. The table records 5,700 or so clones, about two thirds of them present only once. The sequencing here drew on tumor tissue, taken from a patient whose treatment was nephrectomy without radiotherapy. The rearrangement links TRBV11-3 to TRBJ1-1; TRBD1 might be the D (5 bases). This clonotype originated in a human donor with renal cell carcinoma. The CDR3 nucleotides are TGTGCCAGCAGCTTAGGGACAAACACTGAAGCTTTCTTT. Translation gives CASSLGTNTEAFF.